Below, 5 T cell receptor beta chains from the same sample are listed, as sequenced in a study of blood T cells in healthy people across ages. A sample-barcoded 5' primer and a J-beta primer mix were used in a second PCR of roughly 7 to 11 cycles. TCRdb reanalysed the 5' RACE reads using MiXCR and keeps one entry per CDR3 protein. Among more than 700,000 distinct CDR3 sequences listed, about half were seen once. The source material was blood. These TCRs come from a man older than 75 in good health.

The rearrangement links TRBV5-1 to TRBJ2-3; 7 bases match TRBD1. V was pared by 4 bases and J by 2 bases, with 7 bases of the junction left unmatched. The CDR3 runs to 15 residues. Germline CDR1 SGHRS, CDR2 YFSETQ. The CDR3 DNA reads TGCGCCAGCAGCCGACGACAGGGCCACACAGATACGCAGTATTTT. As protein: CASSRRQGHTDTQYF.

The chain links TRBV19 to TRBJ2-7; 10 bases are shared with TRBD2. The DNA end is more similar to TRBJ2-5, so the J call may be wrong. The germline V gene encodes CDR1 LNHDA and CDR2 SQIVND (reference sequence). The CDR3 runs 14 residues. CDR3 loop: CASAPSGSGETQYF. The DNA for the CDR3 is TGTGCCAGTGCTCCTAGCGGGAGTGGAGAGACCCAGTACTTC.

V is TRBV4-2 and J is TRBJ2-7; TRBD2 matches at 9 bases. Germline CDR1 LGHNA, CDR2 YNFKEQ. The CDR3 loop spans 15 amino acids. V lost 1 base to trimming and J lost 3 bases; unmatched junction nucleotides: 4. This CDR3 is CASSQASGVDYEQYF. Here the CDR3 DNA reads TGTGCCAGCAGCCAAGCTAGCGGGGTTGACTACGAGCAGTACTTC.

This clonotype was seen more than once but under ten times. The rearrangement links TRBV20-1 to TRBJ2-7; 10 bases fit TRBD2. Germline V CDR1 and CDR2: DFQATT, SNEGSKA (reference sequence). V was pared by 5 bases and J by 6 bases, with 7 bases of the junction left unmatched. The CDR3 has 13 amino acids. In DNA form, the CDR3 reads TGCAGTGCTCCTAGCGGGAGCTCGATCGAGCAGTACTTC. Its protein product is CSAPSGSSIEQYF.

In its sample, this clonotype was seen a few times. The chain carries TRBV28 and TRBJ2-5; 11 bases line up with TRBD2. The J call could be wrong; TRBJ2-7 is a better fit for the DNA end. This CDR3 spans 17 amino acids. The V gene's germline CDR1 is MDHEN and CDR2 SYDVKM. The CDR3 nucleotides read TGTGCCAGCAGTCTCTATCAAGGGACTAGCGGTCCCTACGAGCAGTACTTC. It is translated as CASSLYQGTSGPYEQYF.